This T cell receptor beta chain stems from a study of blood T cell repertoires in COVID-19. Per the study methods: Reference gene primer amplification gave nucleated cell count estimates. Clones were read by immunoSEQ multiplex PCR, and TCRdb kept only the in-frame ones, dropping some. V, J and clone size are taken as reported in that table, and D and trimming were inferred from the DNA itself. The profile covers more than 65,000 clones, with about four fifths appearing a single time and 28% taken by the ten largest. CDR3 length equals 13 residues. V dropped 2 bases and J dropped 4 bases, with 8 bases sitting between them. From germline, CDR1 is MRHNA and CDR2 SNTAGT.

The chain is built from TRBV6-4 and TRBJ1-1; tentative D call: TRBD1 (5 bases). The source of this sequence is an elderly woman with active or convalescent COVID-19. Sequencing was performed on peripheral blood. CDR3 nucleotides: TGTGCCAGCAGTGACGGAGGGGCCACTGAAGCTTTCTTT. It encodes CASSDGGATEAFF.